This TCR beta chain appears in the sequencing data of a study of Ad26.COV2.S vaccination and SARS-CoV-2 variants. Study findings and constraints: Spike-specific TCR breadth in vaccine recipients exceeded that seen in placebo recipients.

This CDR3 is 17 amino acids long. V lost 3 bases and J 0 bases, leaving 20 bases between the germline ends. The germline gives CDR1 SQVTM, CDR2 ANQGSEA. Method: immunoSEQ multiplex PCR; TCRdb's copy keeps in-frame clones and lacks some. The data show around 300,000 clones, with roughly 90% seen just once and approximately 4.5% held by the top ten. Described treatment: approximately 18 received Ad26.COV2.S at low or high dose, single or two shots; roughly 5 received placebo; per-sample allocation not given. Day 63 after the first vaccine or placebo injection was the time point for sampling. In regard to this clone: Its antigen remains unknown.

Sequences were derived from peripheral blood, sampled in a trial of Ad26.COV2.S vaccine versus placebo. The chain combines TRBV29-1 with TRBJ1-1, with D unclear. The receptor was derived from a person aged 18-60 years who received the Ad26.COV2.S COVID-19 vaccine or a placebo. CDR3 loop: CSVEFRAERIMNTEAFF. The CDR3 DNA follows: TGCAGCGTTGAGTTTAGGGCAGAGAGAATTATGAACACTGAAGCTTTCTTT. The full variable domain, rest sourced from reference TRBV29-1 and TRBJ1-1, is SAVISQKPSRDICQRGTSLTIQCQVDSQVTMMFWYRQQPGQSLTLIATANQGSEATYESGFVIDKFPISRPNLTFSTLTVSNMSPEDSSIYLCSVEFRAERIMNTEAFFGQGTRLTVV.